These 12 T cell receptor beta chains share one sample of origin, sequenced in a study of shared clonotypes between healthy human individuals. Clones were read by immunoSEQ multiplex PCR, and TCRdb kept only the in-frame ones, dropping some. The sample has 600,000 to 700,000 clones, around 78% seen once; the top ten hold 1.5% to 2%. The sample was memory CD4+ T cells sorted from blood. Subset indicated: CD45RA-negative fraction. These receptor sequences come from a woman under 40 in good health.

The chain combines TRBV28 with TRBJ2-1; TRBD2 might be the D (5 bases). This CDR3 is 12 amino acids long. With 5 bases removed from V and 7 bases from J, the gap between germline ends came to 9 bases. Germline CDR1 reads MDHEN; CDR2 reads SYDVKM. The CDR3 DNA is TGTGCCAGCAGTCGGCGGAGGAATGAGCAGTTCTTC. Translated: CASSRRRNEQFF.

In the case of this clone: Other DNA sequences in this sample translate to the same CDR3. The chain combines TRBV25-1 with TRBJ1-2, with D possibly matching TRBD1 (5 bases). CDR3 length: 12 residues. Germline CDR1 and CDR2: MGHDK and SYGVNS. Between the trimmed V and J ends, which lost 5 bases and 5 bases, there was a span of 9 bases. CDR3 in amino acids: CASSPQGYGYTF. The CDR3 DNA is TGTGCCAGCAGTCCGCAGGGATATGGCTACACCTTC.

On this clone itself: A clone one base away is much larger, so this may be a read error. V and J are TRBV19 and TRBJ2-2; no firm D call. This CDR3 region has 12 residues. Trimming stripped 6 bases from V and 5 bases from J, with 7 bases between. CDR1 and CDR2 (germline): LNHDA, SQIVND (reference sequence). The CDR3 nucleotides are TGTGCCAGTAGCAAAGGGACCGGGGAGCTGTTTTTT. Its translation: CASSKGTGELFF. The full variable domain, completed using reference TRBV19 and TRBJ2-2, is DGGITQSPKYLFRKEGQNVTLSCEQNLNHDAMYWYRQDPGQGLRLIYYSQIVNDFQKGDIAEGYSVSREKKESFPLTVTSAQKNPTAFYLCASSKGTGELFFGEGSRLTVL.

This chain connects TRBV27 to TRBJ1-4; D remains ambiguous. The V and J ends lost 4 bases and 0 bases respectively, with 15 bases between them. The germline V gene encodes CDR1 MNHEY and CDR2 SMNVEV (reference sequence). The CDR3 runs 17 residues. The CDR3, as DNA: TGTGCCAGCAGTTGGCCCCCTTCTCCATCAACTAATGAAAAACTGTTTTTT. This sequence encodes CASSWPPSPSTNEKLFF.

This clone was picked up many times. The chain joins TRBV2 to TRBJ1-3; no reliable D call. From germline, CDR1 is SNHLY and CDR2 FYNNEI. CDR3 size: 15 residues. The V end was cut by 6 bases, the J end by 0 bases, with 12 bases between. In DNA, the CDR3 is TGTGCCAGCAGCGGATACGGATACTCTGGAAACACCATATATTTT. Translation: CASSGYGYSGNTIYF.

The DNA for the CDR3 is TGTGCCAGCAGTGACTACCGGGACAGGGTAGGCGAGAGAGAGACCCAGTACTTC. As protein: CASSDYRDRVGERETQYF. The rearrangement links TRBV25-1 to TRBJ2-5; 9 nucleotides match TRBD1. Germline V gives CDR1 MGHDK, CDR2 SYGVNS. The CDR3 is 18 residues long. With 3 bases clipped from V and 4 bases from J, the junction kept 15 bases outside the gene matches.

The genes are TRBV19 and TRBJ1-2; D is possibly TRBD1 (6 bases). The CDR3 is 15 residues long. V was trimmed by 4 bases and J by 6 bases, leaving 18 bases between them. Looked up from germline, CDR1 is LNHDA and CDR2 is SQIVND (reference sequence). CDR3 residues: CASSTSGVQSDGYTF. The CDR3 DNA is TGTGCCAGTAGTACCTCAGGGGTTCAGAGTGATGGCTACACCTTC.

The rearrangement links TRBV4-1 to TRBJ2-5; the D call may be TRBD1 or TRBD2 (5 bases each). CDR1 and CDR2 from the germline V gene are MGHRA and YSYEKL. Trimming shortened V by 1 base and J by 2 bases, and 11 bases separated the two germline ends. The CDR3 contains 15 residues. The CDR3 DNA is TGCGCCAGCAGCCAAGGGGGACGGCTACAAGAGACCCAGTACTTC. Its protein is CASSQGGRLQETQYF.

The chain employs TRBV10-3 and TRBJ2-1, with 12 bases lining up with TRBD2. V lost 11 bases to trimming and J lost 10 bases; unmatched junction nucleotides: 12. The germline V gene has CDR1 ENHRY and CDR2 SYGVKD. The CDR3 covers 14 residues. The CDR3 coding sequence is TGTGCCGCGAACCGCGGACTAGCGGGATTGGAGCAGTTCTTC. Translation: CAANRGLAGLEQFF.

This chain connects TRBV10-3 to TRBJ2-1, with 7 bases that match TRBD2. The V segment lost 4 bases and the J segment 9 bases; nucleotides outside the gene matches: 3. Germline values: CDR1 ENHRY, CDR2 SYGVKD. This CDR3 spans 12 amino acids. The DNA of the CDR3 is TGTGCCATCAGTGGGACGGGGGGTGAGCAGTTCTTC. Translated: CAISGTGGEQFF.

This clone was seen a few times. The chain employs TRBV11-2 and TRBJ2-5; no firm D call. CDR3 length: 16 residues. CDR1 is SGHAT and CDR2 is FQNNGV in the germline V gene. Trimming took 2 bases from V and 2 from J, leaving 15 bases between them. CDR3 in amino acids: CASSLSSVKDQETQYF. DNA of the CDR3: TGTGCCAGCAGCTTAAGTTCAGTGAAAGATCAAGAGACCCAGTACTTC.

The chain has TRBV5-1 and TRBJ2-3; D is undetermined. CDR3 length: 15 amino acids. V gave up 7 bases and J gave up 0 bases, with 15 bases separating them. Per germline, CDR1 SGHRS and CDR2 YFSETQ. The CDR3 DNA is TGCGCCAGCTGCCACCGGCAGCCGAGCACAGATACGCAGTATTTT. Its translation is CASCHRQPSTDTQYF.